This TCR beta chain appears in the sequencing data of a study of response to subunit inactivated influenza vaccine. The study, taken as a whole, reports: Researchers suggested that each seasonal influenza vaccination recruits few new T cells.

The germline CDR1 and CDR2 sequences are MNHEY and SVGAGI. This CDR3 is built from 12 residues. Deletions cut 5 bases from V and 7 bases from J, with 9 bases between. TCRdb analysed the RT-PCR reads with MiXCR anew, one entry per CDR3 protein. This table has 500,000 to 650,000 distinct CDR3 sequences, 6.5% to 8% appearing once. This clonotype occurred many times. What it binds is unknown. The TCR sequence derives from a man aged 50 to 75 who received an inactivated influenza vaccine. Here the sequenced sample was PBMCs from blood, taken around 25 months after vaccination. The J gene is TRBJ2-1, the V gene TRBV6-5; D uncertain. The CDR3 nucleotides read TGTGCCAGCAGTGCGGCCGGTAATGAGCAGTTCTTC. This codes for CASSAAGNEQFF.